A selection of T cell receptor beta chains follows, all from one sample in a study of blood T cell repertoires in COVID-19. Clones were read by immunoSEQ multiplex PCR, and TCRdb kept only the in-frame ones, dropping some. Among fewer than 350,000 clones, approximately 92% were seen once, and the ten largest hold 6% to 7%. Sequenced sample: peripheral blood. The receptors derive from a woman aged 25 to 39 with COVID-19, enrolled during active disease. The CDR3 runs from the conserved cysteine through the conserved F or W. A D gene is named only where the DNA matches it firmly. Expanded clones get a size class; other rows say once, few or many, or leave the size out.

v_gene: TRBV27; abundance: .; j_gene: TRBJ2-2; d_gene: .; CDR3aa: CASSPDSIGQGELFF; CDR3nt: TGTGCCAGCAGCCCAGATAGCATCGGACAGGGGGAGCTGTTTTTT
v_gene: TRBV6-6; abundance: .; j_gene: TRBJ1-5; d_gene: .; CDR3aa: CASSYLGGPQHF; CDR3nt: TGTGCCAGCAGTTACTTAGGGGGGCCCCAGCATTTT
v_gene: TRBV6-5; abundance: few; j_gene: TRBJ2-7; d_gene: TRBD1; CDR3aa: CASRPGQGYEQYF; CDR3nt: TGTGCCAGCCGGCCGGGACAGGGTTACGAGCAGTACTTC
v_gene: TRBV7-3; abundance: .; j_gene: TRBJ2-6; d_gene: .; CDR3aa: CASSQAGGLSGANVLTF; CDR3nt: TGTGCCAGCAGCCAAGCAGGGGGGCTCTCTGGGGCCAACGTCCTGACTTTC
v_gene: TRBV15; abundance: .; j_gene: TRBJ1-3; d_gene: TRBD1; CDR3aa: CATSRNRGTTIYF; CDR3nt: TGTGCCACCAGCAGAAACAGGGGTACCACCATATATTTT
v_gene: TRBV20-1; abundance: .; j_gene: TRBJ2-1; d_gene: TRBD2; CDR3aa: CSASSGRLFEQFF; CDR3nt: TGCAGTGCTAGTAGCGGGAGGTTGTTTGAGCAGTTCTTC
v_gene: TRBV10-3; abundance: .; j_gene: TRBJ2-1; d_gene: TRBD1; CDR3aa: CAISVQGSGNEQFF; CDR3nt: TGTGCCATCAGTGTACAGGGGTCCGGCAATGAGCAGTTCTTC
v_gene: TRBV9; abundance: few; j_gene: TRBJ2-1; d_gene: .; CDR3aa: CASSETSSYNEQFF; CDR3nt: TGTGCCAGCAGCGAGACTAGTTCCTACAATGAGCAGTTCTTC
v_gene: TRBV3-1/TRBV3-2; abundance: .; j_gene: TRBJ2-7; d_gene: TRBD2; CDR3aa: CASSQNSGESYEQYF; CDR3nt: TGTGCCAGCAGCCAAAATAGCGGGGAATCCTACGAGCAGTACTTC
v_gene: TRBV2; abundance: .; j_gene: TRBJ1-6; d_gene: .; CDR3aa: CASSAYGGESSPLHF; CDR3nt: TGTGCCAGCAGTGCCTACGGGGGGGAGAGTTCACCCCTCCACTTT
v_gene: TRBV6-6; abundance: .; j_gene: TRBJ1-1; d_gene: .; CDR3aa: CASSKTEAFF; CDR3nt: TGTGCCAGCTCTAAAACTGAAGCTTTCTTT
v_gene: TRBV12-5; abundance: .; j_gene: TRBJ2-1; d_gene: TRBD2; CDR3aa: CASGSRLAGAREQFF; CDR3nt: TGTGCTAGTGGTTCCCGACTAGCGGGAGCCCGTGAGCAGTTCTTC
v_gene: TRBV5-1; abundance: .; j_gene: TRBJ2-2; d_gene: .; CDR3aa: CASSLNGGLMGELFF; CDR3nt: TGCGCCAGCAGCTTGAACGGCGGGTTAATGGGGGAGCTGTTTTTT
v_gene: TRBV6-6; abundance: .; j_gene: TRBJ2-7; d_gene: .; CDR3aa: CASSSDGMAPSYEQYF; CDR3nt: TGTGCCAGCAGTTCCGACGGGATGGCCCCATCCTACGAGCAGTACTTC
v_gene: TRBV27; abundance: .; j_gene: TRBJ1-5; d_gene: .; CDR3aa: CASSLSGQNQPQHF; CDR3nt: TGTGCCAGCAGTTTATCGGGGCAGAATCAGCCCCAGCATTTT
v_gene: TRBV29-1; abundance: once; j_gene: TRBJ1-1; d_gene: TRBD1; CDR3aa: CSVDLDRTGGGGAFF; CDR3nt: TGCAGCGTCGACCTAGACCGGACAGGGGGCGGGGGAGCTTTCTTT
v_gene: TRBV7-6; abundance: .; j_gene: TRBJ2-1; d_gene: .; CDR3aa: CASSPGQDFAYNEQFF; CDR3nt: TGTGCCAGCAGCCCCGGCCAGGACTTTGCCTACAATGAGCAGTTCTTC
v_gene: TRBV12-3/TRBV12-4; abundance: .; j_gene: TRBJ2-2; d_gene: .; CDR3aa: CANRVGTGELFF; CDR3nt: TGTGCAAACAGGGTTGGTACCGGGGAGCTGTTTTTT
v_gene: TRBV10-3; abundance: once; j_gene: TRBJ1-3; d_gene: .; CDR3aa: CAIERAGRSGNTIYF; CDR3nt: TGTGCCATCGAGAGGGCAGGTCGCTCTGGAAACACCATATATTTT
v_gene: TRBV6-2/TRBV6-3; abundance: few; j_gene: TRBJ1-6; d_gene: TRBD1; CDR3aa: CASSRQGEDSPLHF; CDR3nt: TGTGCCAGCAGTCGACAGGGAGAGGATTCACCCCTCCACTTT
v_gene: TRBV6-5; abundance: .; j_gene: TRBJ2-4; d_gene: .; CDR3aa: CASNRQDLDIQYF; CDR3nt: TGTGCCAGCAATAGACAGGATTTAGACATTCAGTACTTC
v_gene: TRBV10-3; abundance: .; j_gene: TRBJ1-5; d_gene: TRBD1; CDR3aa: CAISGQGYQPQHF; CDR3nt: TGTGCCATCAGTGGACAGGGTTATCAGCCCCAGCATTTT
v_gene: TRBV7-7; abundance: .; j_gene: TRBJ2-1; d_gene: TRBD2; CDR3aa: CASSTLAGGPYEQFF; CDR3nt: TGTGCTAGCAGCACCCTAGCGGGAGGGCCCTATGAGCAGTTCTTC
v_gene: TRBV13; abundance: once; j_gene: TRBJ2-1; d_gene: TRBD2; CDR3aa: CASSEPGLEAYNEQFF; CDR3nt: TGTGCCAGCAGCGAACCGGGACTAGAGGCCTACAATGAGCAGTTCTTC
v_gene: TRBV18; abundance: .; j_gene: TRBJ1-2; d_gene: TRBD1; CDR3aa: CASSPGGQGARGYTF; CDR3nt: TGTGCCAGCTCACCAGGGGGACAGGGGGCTCGAGGCTACACCTTC
v_gene: TRBV5-1; abundance: .; j_gene: TRBJ2-3; d_gene: TRBD1; CDR3aa: CASSSPGQGDTQYF; CDR3nt: TGCGCCAGCAGCTCGCCGGGACAGGGAGATACGCAGTATTTT
v_gene: TRBV18; abundance: .; j_gene: TRBJ2-2; d_gene: TRBD1; CDR3aa: CASVQGANTGELFF; CDR3nt: TGTGCCAGCGTACAGGGGGCGAACACCGGGGAGCTGTTTTTT
v_gene: TRBV10-3; abundance: many; j_gene: TRBJ1-2; d_gene: TRBD1; CDR3aa: CAISGTGTNYGYTF; CDR3nt: TGTGCCATCAGTGGGACAGGGACTAACTATGGCTACACCTTC
v_gene: TRBV20-1; abundance: once; j_gene: TRBJ1-2; d_gene: .; CDR3aa: CSARVPDSYTF; CDR3nt: TGCAGTGCTAGAGTCCCGGACTCATACACCTTC